The 10 T cell receptor beta chains presented below share a single source sample, sequenced in a study of HIV-infected patients and healthy controls. Whole blood was used without fractionation, so all unsorted peripheral T cells were included. Around 500 ng RNA was reverse transcribed with alpha and beta constant-region primers. Each of the alpha and beta chains got its own library through chain-specific third strand synthesis with indices. TCRdb re-analysed the 5' RACE reads in MiXCR, keeping a single row per CDR3 protein. Among approximately 8,000 distinct CDR3 sequences listed, more than 8.5% were seen once. This specimen consisted of blood, obtained before antiretroviral therapy. The receptors were gathered from an adult with HIV infection.

This clonotype was seen only a few times. The chain has TRBV19 and TRBJ2-1; D possibly uses TRBD1 or TRBD2 (5 bases each). Germline CDR1 is LNHDA and CDR2 is SQIVND (reference sequence). The length of the CDR3 is 16 residues. V was clipped by 1 base and J by 2 bases, with 12 bases between them. The DNA for the CDR3 is TGTGCCAGTAGTATAGGGGCCGAGGGGACCTACAATGAGCAGTTCTTC. It codes for CASSIGAEGTYNEQFF.

This clonotype was recorded a few times. The rearrangement uses TRBV5-6 and TRBJ1-1; D not certain. CDR1 is SGHDT and CDR2 is YYEEEE in the germline V gene. The germline V and J ends were trimmed by 0 bases and 5 bases, with 11 bases remaining between them. This CDR3 spans 14 amino acids. As DNA, the CDR3 is TGTGCCAGCAGCTTGGTGCAGATTGTTACTGAAGCTTTCTTT. Translation gives CASSLVQIVTEAFF.

This clonotype occurred many times. The gene calls are TRBV3-1 and TRBJ2-7, with D possibly being TRBD1 (6 bases). Deletions cut 5 bases from V and 2 bases from J, with 10 bases between. From germline, CDR1 is LGHDT and CDR2 YNNKEL (reference sequence). The CDR3 is 13 amino acids. CDR3 loop: CASSRTAAYEQYF. The CDR3 coding sequence is TGTGCCAGCAGCAGGACAGCTGCCTACGAGCAGTACTTC.

This clonotype came up many times. The chain has TRBV4-1 and TRBJ2-6, with TRBD1 as a possible D gene (6 bases). Trimming stripped 4 bases from V and 0 bases from J, with 22 bases between. There are 20 residues in the CDR3. The germline V gene encodes CDR1 MGHRA and CDR2 YSYEKL. The CDR3 protein is CASSRIRGDRFSSGANVLTF. The CDR3 DNA reads as TGCGCCAGCAGCCGGATCCGAGGCGACAGGTTTAGCTCTGGGGCCAACGTCCTGACTTTC.

The chain joins TRBV20-1 to TRBJ2-5; unclear D gene. The CDR3 is made up of 13 amino acids. Germline CDR1 is DFQATT and CDR2 is SNEGSKA (reference sequence). With 5 bases removed from V and 4 bases from J, the gap between germline ends came to 14 bases. Here the CDR3 DNA reads TGCAGTGCTGGCCCAGGCCGGAGAGAGACCCAGTACTTC. Translating it yields CSAGPGRRETQYF.

As to this clonotype: A much larger clonotype is one base distant, so this may be a read error. The chain links TRBV29-1 to TRBJ1-6; the match to TRBD1 covers 8 bases. The CDR3 spans 13 residues. CDR1 SQVTM and CDR2 ANQGSEA come from the germline V gene. CDR3 protein: CSVGTGGNSHLHF. The CDR3 bases are TGCAGCGTCGGGACAGGCGGGAATTCACACCTCCACTTT.

This clonotype came up many times. CDR3 loop: CASSPGTGDGYTF. CDR3 sequence (DNA): TGTGCCAGCAGCCCCGGGACAGGGGATGGCTACACCTTC. The gene calls are TRBV6-5 and TRBJ1-2; 10 bases align to TRBD1. J was trimmed by 6 bases and V by 6 bases; bases with no gene match: 4. The CDR3 has 13 amino acids. Germline assignment: CDR1 MNHEY and CDR2 SVGAGI.

The table lists this clonotype with many counts. This rearrangement joins TRBV4-3 to TRBJ2-2; a possible D gene is TRBD2 (5 bases). The CDR3 runs to 13 residues. V was shortened by 3 bases and J by 6 bases, with 8 bases between the two germline ends. Germline values: CDR1 LGHNA, CDR2 YSLEER. The CDR3 coding sequence is TGCGCCAGCAGCCAGGAGGTTCCCGGGGAGCTGTTTTTT. The encoded protein is CASSQEVPGELFF.

This clonotype showed up many times. The rearrangement joins TRBV14 to TRBJ1-1, with 9 bases matching TRBD1. V shed 1 base and J 3 bases; nucleotides not matched to a gene: 12. The length of the CDR3 is 18 residues. Germline values: CDR1 SGHDN, CDR2 FVKESK. CDR3 DNA sequence: TGTGCCAGCAGCCAAGGGCTCGGGACAGGGAGGGAGCACACTGAAGCTTTCTTT. As protein: CASSQGLGTGREHTEAFF.

The chain is built from TRBV7-9 and TRBJ2-5, with D perhaps matching TRBD1 (5 bases). Trimming took off 5 bases at V and 5 bases at J, with 12 bases between the two ends. This CDR3 comprises 13 residues. Germline V gene lookup returns CDR1 SEHNR and CDR2 FQNEAQ (reference sequence). CDR3 in DNA: TGTGCCAGCAGCCCAGCAAGGGGCGAGACCCAGTACTTC. Its translation is CASSPARGETQYF.